This TCR beta chain came from a study of blood T cell repertoires in COVID-19. Trimming removed 9 bases from V and 13 bases from J; junction bases left unmatched: 3. The CDR3 contains 9 residues. Per germline, CDR1 MGHDK and CDR2 SYGVNS. This table comes from immunoSEQ multiplex PCR, and its TCRdb copy is limited to in-frame clones, with some not included. This sample has nearly 95,000 clones, with around four fifths found just once. The rearrangement links TRBV25-1 to TRBJ2-1; TRBD1 matches at 7 bases. The clonotype comes from a human donor in a cohort sampled during active COVID-19. The sample was peripheral blood. As DNA, the CDR3 is TGTGCCAGGAGGGGGCCCCAGTTCTTC. This gives the protein CARRGPQFF.